The rows below give T cell receptor beta chains drawn from one sample of a study of tumor-infiltrating lymphocytes in primary liver carcinoma. TCRdb independently ran MiXCR on the multiplex PCR reads; one entry per CDR3 protein. The sample has fewer than 75,000 distinct CDR3 sequences; over 65% are singletons. Material: liver tumor tissue from sampling region 2. The receptor set was obtained from a man aged 35 to 55 with primary liver carcinoma and hepatitis B virus infection. Each CDR3 is given with its conserved first and last residue. A D gene is named only where the DNA matches it firmly. The size entry is marked missing in some rows and otherwise reads once, few, many or a size class.

V,D,J,size,CDR3,DNA
TRBV2,-,TRBJ2-7,-,CASSLHRDPRGEQYF,TGTGCCAGCAGCCTTCATCGGGATCCTAGGGGGGAGCAGTATTTC
TRBV10-3,-,TRBJ2-2,-,CAISKDGTGELFF,TGTGCCATCAGTAAAGATGGCACCGGGGAGCTGTTTTTT
TRBV11-2,TRBD2,TRBJ2-7,medium-sized,CASSLNSGGLGYEQYF,TGTGCCAGCAGCTTAAATAGCGGGGGGCTAGGCTACGAGCAGTACTTC
TRBV4-1,-,TRBJ2-1,-,CACSPLGNSNNEQFF,TGCGCCTGCAGCCCGCTCGGTAACAGTAACAATGAGCAGTTCTTC
TRBV4-2,-,TRBJ2-3,few,CASSLTRTATDTQYF,TGTGCCAGCAGCCTAACCCGGACAGCGACAGATACGCAGTATTTT
TRBV29-1,-,TRBJ2-3,-,CSVELGVSTDTQYF,TGCAGCGTTGAACTGGGAGTAAGCACTGATACGCAGTATTTT
TRBV6-2/TRBV6-3,-,TRBJ2-3,-,CDSSSPRDSEGQYF,TGTGACAGCAGTTCGCCCCGGGACTCCGAAGGGCAGTATTTT
TRBV6-1,TRBD2,TRBJ2-1,few,CARWSGRAVNERFF,TGTGCTCGCTGGTCCGGGAGGGCCGTCAATGAGCGGTTCTTC
TRBV18,-,TRBJ1-2,-,CTSSPGPDLRLWTNYGYSF,TGTACCAGCTCACCGGGACCAGACCTCCGGCTATGGACTAACTATGGCTACAGCTTC
TRBV19,-,TRBJ2-6,-,CAVSSGTSLWGNFLTF,TGTGCCGTTTCCTCCGGGACGTCCCTCTGGGGCAACTTCCTGACTTTC
TRBV6-2/TRBV6-3,TRBD2,TRBJ2-7,-,CGSSYGLATEHYF,TGTGGCAGCAGTTACGGACTAGCAACCGAGCACTACTTC
TRBV11-2,TRBD1,TRBJ1-1,-,CVSSPSRGLVYAEAFF,TGTGTCAGCAGTCCATCCAGGGGGTTGGTGTACGCTGAAGCTTTCTTT
TRBV6-1,-,TRBJ2-7,few,CASSTGSSGSYEQYF,TGTGCCAGCAGTACCGGGAGTAGCGGCTCCTACGAGCAGTACTTC
TRBV6-2/TRBV6-3,-,TRBJ1-5,few,CGSSLGQGNQPQHF,TGTGGCAGTAGTTTGGGACAAGGCAATCAGCCCCAGCATTTT
TRBV4-1,TRBD2,TRBJ2-5,-,CASNQDKSGRAIETQYF,TGCGCCAGCAACCAAGATAAGAGCGGGAGGGCCATTGAGACCCAGTACTTC
TRBV4-1,TRBD2,TRBJ2-1,many,CASSQGGTSHNEQFF,TGCGCCAGCAGCCAAGGAGGGACTAGCCACAATGAGCAGTTCTTC
TRBV10-3,TRBD2,TRBJ2-1,-,CASMSFSGSSYNDQFF,TGTGCCAGCATGTCGTTTAGCGGGAGCTCCTACAATGACCAGTTCTTC
TRBV6-5,-,TRBJ2-3,-,CVSGEWDTQYF,TGTGTCAGTGGTGAATGGGATACGCAGTATTTT
TRBV4-2,-,TRBJ2-3,-,CASSQVPLLGGTTDTQYF,TGTGCCAGCAGCCAAGTGCCGCTTCTAGGGGGAACGACAGATACGCAGTATTTT
TRBV6-6,-,TRBJ2-7,-,CASSYLRGGDTYEQYF,TGTGCCAGCAGTTACCTACGAGGGGGGGATACCTACGAGCAGTACTTC
TRBV5-5,-,TRBJ2-5,once,CASSLNVKTQYF,TGTGCCAGCAGCTTGAATGTGAAGACCCAGTACTTC
TRBV30,-,TRBJ1-1,few,CAWRNWRNTEAFF,TGTGCCTGGAGGAATTGGCGGAACACTGAAGCTTTCTTT
TRBV4-1,-,TRBJ1-2,few,CASSQEGARYGYTF,TGCGCCAGCAGCCAAGAAGGAGCCCGCTATGGCTACACCTTC
TRBV6-6,TRBD2,TRBJ2-3,-,CASNYVAGNTDTQYF,TGTGCCAGCAATTACGTAGCGGGAAACACAGATACGCAGTATTTT
TRBV6-5,TRBD2,TRBJ2-1,few,CASRGLAGEHNEQFF,TGTGCCAGCAGGGGACTAGCGGGGGAACACAATGAGCAGTTCTTC
TRBV5-1,TRBD2,TRBJ2-7,-,CASSYLADPYDQYF,TGCGCAAGCAGCTACCTAGCGGATCCCTACGACCAGTACTTC
TRBV28,-,TRBJ1-5,many,CASRPQGNNQPQHF,TGTGCCAGCAGGCCACAGGGTAACAATCAGCCCCAGCATTTT
TRBV28,-,TRBJ2-1,-,CASRLLDEQFF,TGTGCCAGCCGTTTATTAGATGAGCAGTTCTTC
TRBV12-3/TRBV12-4,-,TRBJ2-7,-,CASSLAPGVNYEQYF,TGTGCCAGCAGTTTAGCTCCAGGGGTTAATTACGAGCAGTACTTC
TRBV5-1,TRBD1,TRBJ2-5,-,CASSRGQGAWESRYF,TGCGCCAGCAGCCGCGGACAGGGGGCTTGGGAGTCCCGGTACTTC
TRBV11-2,TRBD2,TRBJ2-1,-,CACSPQREGLGEFF,TGTGCCTGCAGCCCCCAGCGGGAGGGATTGGGTGAGTTCTTC
TRBV6-2/TRBV6-3,-,TRBJ1-5,-,CASSYSQGNQSQHF,TGTGCCAGCAGTTACTCCCAGGGCAATCAGTCCCAGCATTTC
TRBV11-1,-,TRBJ2-7,-,CVSRSGLSHEQYF,TGTGTCAGCAGGAGTGGTTTGTCCCACGAGCAGTACTTC
TRBV11-2,TRBD2,TRBJ2-1,-,CASNLEPQAGMNEQFF,TGTGCCAGCAACTTAGAGCCCCAAGCGGGAATGAATGAGCAGTTCTTC
TRBV29-1,-,TRBJ2-7,-,CSVHLYPSYEQYF,TGCAGCGTTCATCTGTACCCCTCATACGAGCAGTACTTC
TRBV6-2/TRBV6-3,-,TRBJ2-7,-,CASSLDVTYEQYF,TGTGCCAGCAGTTTGGACGTTACCTACGAGCAGTACTTC
TRBV5-1,-,TRBJ2-3,-,CVSRGAVTDTQYF,TGCGTCAGCAGGGGAGCGGTCACAGATACACAGTATTTT
TRBV14,TRBD2,TRBJ2-1,-,CASGPPLIGGGRYNEQFF,TGTGCCAGCGGCCCCCCCCTAATTGGGGGAGGGAGATACAATGAGCAGTTCTTC
TRBV12-3/TRBV12-4,-,TRBJ1-5,once,CTSNTTPGQGNQSQHF,TGTACCAGCAATACAACTCCGGGGCAGGGCAATCAGTCCCAGCATTTT
TRBV13,TRBD2,TRBJ2-7,many,CASSRSGLAGFDYEQYF,TGTGCCAGCAGCCGTAGTGGGCTAGCGGGGTTCGACTACGAGCAGTACTTC
TRBV4-2,-,TRBJ1-4,-,CAISQEFRGKGSATNEKLLF,TGTGCCATCAGCCAAGAGTTTCGGGGAAAGGGGTCTGCAACTAATGAAAAACTGCTTTTT
TRBV11-2,TRBD1,TRBJ2-7,-,CASSLGGHEQYF,TGTGCTAGCAGCTTAGGGGGCCACGAGCAGTACTTC
TRBV12-3/TRBV12-4,-,TRBJ2-3,-,CASSLDRKGSTETQYF,TGTGCCAGCAGTTTAGACAGAAAGGGAAGCACAGAAACGCAGTATTTT
TRBV11-2,TRBD1,TRBJ1-3,-,CASSSHRGPTGNTIYF,TGTGCCAGCAGCTCCCACAGGGGGCCGACAGGAAACACCATATATTTT
TRBV6-6,-,TRBJ1-5,many,CASSESNSNQPQHF,TGTGCCAGCAGTGAGAGTAATAGCAATCAGCCCCAGCATTTT
TRBV6-2/TRBV6-3,TRBD1,TRBJ1-1,-,CARRRADRGENTVAFF,TGTGCCAGAAGACGAGCCGACAGGGGGGAGAACACTGTAGCTTTCTTT
TRBV6-5,-,TRBJ2-1,-,CARSYVDEQFF,TGTGCCAGGAGTTACGTGGATGAGCAGTTCTTC
TRBV5-6,-,TRBJ2-5,many,CASSFDQQETQYF,TGTGCCAGCAGCTTTGACCAGCAAGAGACCCAGTACTTC
TRBV29-1,-,TRBJ2-5,-,CSDVDEAGDGKTQYF,TGCAGTGATGTGGACGAGGCAGGGGACGGAAAGACCCAGTACTTC
TRBV6-2/TRBV6-3,-,TRBJ1-5,-,CASSYRDDRNQPQHF,TGTGCCAGCAGCTACAGGGATGACAGAAATCAGCCCCAGCATTTT
TRBV11-3,TRBD2,TRBJ2-7,once,CAGSGGRTSREQYF,TGTGCCGGCAGCGGGGGAAGGACTAGTCGCGAGCAGTACTTC
TRBV6-6,TRBD1,TRBJ2-3,many,CASSFQLLTGGYTDTQYF,TGTGCCAGCAGTTTTCAACTTCTGACAGGGGGCTACACAGATACGCAGTATTTT
TRBV19,-,TRBJ2-5,-,CASKWRGEETQYF,TGTGCCAGCAAATGGAGGGGGGAAGAGACCCAGTACTTC
TRBV29-1,-,TRBJ2-1,-,CCVEHEGDEQFF,TGCTGCGTTGAACATGAGGGCGACGAGCAGTTCTTC
TRBV6-1,TRBD1,TRBJ2-2,-,CASSEAPGQGTRELFF,TGTGCCAGCAGTGAAGCTCCGGGACAGGGGACCCGGGAGCTGTTTTTT
TRBV11-2,-,TRBJ2-1,-,CASSLEGGSIGEHFF,TGTGCCAGCAGCTTAGAGGGAGGAAGTATCGGTGAGCACTTCTTC
TRBV10-3,TRBD1,TRBJ2-7,-,CATARNRGPSYEQYF,TGTGCCACCGCACGTAACAGGGGACCGTCCTACGAGCAGTACTTC
TRBV11-2,TRBD2,TRBJ2-2,-,CASSPTSGGELFF,TGTGCCAGCAGCCCCACTAGCGGCGGGGAGCTGTTTTTT
TRBV11-2,TRBD2,TRBJ2-1,-,CASSLDGGGRFYYEQFF,TGTGCCAGTAGCTTAGATGGGGGCGGGAGGTTCTACTATGAGCAGTTCTTC
TRBV4-1,-,TRBJ2-7,-,CASNQDKALAMTQYF,TGCGCCAGCAACCAAGATAAGGCACTAGCCATGACGCAGTACTTC